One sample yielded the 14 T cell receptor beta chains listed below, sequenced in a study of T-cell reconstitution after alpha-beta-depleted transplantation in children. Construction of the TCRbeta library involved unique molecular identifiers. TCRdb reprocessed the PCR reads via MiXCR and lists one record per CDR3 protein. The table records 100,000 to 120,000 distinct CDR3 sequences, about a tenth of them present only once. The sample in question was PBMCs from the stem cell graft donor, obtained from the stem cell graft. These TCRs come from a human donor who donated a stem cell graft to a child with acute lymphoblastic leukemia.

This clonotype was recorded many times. The CDR3 DNA reads TGTGCCACCAGTAACACACTTGGGGATCGACTCCCATCAGATACGCAGTATTTT. This gives the protein CATSNTLGDRLPSDTQYF. The rearrangement uses TRBV15 and TRBJ2-3; the D is unclear. V dropped 6 bases and J dropped 4 bases, with 26 bases sitting between them. The CDR3 runs 18 residues. Germline CDR1 LNHNV, CDR2 YYDKDF (reference sequence). Full variable domain (missing parts from reference TRBV15 and TRBJ2-3): DAMVIQNPRYQVTQFGKPVTLSCSQTLNHNVMYWYQQKSSQAPKLLFHYYDKDFNNEADTPDNFQSRRPNTSFCFLDIRSPGLGDTAMYLCATSNTLGDRLPSDTQYFGPGTRLTVL.

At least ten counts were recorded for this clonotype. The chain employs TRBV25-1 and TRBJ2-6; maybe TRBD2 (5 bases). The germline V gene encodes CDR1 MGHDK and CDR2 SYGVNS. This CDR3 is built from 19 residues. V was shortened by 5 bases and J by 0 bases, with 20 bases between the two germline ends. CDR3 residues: CASSTPVGGSPSGANVLTF. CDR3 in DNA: TGTGCCAGCAGTACCCCTGTCGGAGGCAGCCCCTCTGGGGCCAACGTCCTGACTTTC.

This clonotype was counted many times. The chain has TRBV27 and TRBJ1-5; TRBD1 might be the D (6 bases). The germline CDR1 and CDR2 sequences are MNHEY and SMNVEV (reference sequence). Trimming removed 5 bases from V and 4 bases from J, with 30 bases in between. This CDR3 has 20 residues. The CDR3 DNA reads TGTGCCAGCAGTCCCCGGGGAGGGGACAACCCTAGCTTCAGTAATCAGCCCCAGCATTTT. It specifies CASSPRGGDNPSFSNQPQHF.

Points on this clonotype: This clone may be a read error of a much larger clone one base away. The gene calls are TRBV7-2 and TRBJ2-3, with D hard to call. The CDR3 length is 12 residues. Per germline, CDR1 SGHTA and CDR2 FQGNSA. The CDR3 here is CASNRYTDSQYF. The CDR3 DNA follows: TGTGCCAGCAACCGTTACACAGATTCGCAGTATTTT.

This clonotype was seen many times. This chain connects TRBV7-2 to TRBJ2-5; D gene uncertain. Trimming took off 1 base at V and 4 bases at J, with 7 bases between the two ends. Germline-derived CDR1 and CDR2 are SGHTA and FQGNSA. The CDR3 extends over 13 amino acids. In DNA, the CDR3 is TGTGCCAGCAGCTTAGTGAGGCCAGAGACCCAGTACTTC. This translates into CASSLVRPETQYF.

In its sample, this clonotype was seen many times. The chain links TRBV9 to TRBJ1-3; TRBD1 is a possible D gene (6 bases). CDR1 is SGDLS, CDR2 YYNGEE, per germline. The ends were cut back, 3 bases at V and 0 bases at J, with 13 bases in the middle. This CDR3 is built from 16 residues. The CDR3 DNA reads TGTGCCAGCAGCGAGGGGGGCAGGCGCTCTGGAAACACCATATATTTT. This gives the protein CASSEGGRRSGNTIYF.

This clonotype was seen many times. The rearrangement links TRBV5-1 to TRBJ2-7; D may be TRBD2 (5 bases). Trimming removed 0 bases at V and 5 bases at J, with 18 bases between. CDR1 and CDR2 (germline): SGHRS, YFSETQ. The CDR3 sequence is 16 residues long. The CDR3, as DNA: TGCGCCAGCAGCTTGGCCCCCGAGGGCGTAAGAAACGAGCAGTACTTC. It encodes CASSLAPEGVRNEQYF.

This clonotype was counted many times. The CDR3 spells CASSPSGTPLHF. For the CDR3, the DNA is TGTGCCAGCAGCCCCTCCGGGACCCCCCTCCACTTT. The rearrangement uses TRBV7-8 and TRBJ1-6; TRBD1 is a possible D gene (5 bases). Trimming cost V 5 bases and J 13 bases, with 12 bases left between them. Germline lookup yields CDR1 SGHVS and CDR2 FQNEAQ. The CDR3 has 12 residues.

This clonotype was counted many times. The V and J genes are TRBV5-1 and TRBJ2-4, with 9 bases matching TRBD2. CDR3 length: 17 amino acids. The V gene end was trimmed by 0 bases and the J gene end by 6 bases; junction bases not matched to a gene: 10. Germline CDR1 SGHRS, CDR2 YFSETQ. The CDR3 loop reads CASSLASGNLGGNIQYF. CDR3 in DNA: TGCGCCAGCAGCTTGGCTAGCGGGAATCTGGGAGGAAACATTCAGTACTTC.

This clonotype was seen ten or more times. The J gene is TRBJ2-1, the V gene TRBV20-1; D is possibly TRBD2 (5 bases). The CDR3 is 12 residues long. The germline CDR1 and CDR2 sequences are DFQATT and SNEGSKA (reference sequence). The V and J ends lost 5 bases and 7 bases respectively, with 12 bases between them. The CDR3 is CSAVLGPNEQFF. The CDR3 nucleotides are TGCAGTGCTGTACTAGGGCCGAATGAGCAGTTCTTC.

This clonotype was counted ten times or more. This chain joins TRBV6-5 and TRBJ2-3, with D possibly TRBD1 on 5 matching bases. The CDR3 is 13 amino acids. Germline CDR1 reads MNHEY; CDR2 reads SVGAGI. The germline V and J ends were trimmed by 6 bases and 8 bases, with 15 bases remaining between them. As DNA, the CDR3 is TGTGCCAGCAGGTACCCAGGGTCAGGTACGCAGTATTTT. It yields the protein CASRYPGSGTQYF.

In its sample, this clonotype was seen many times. The CDR3 sequence is CASSSGQVYGYTF. Written as DNA, the CDR3 is TGTGCCAGCAGCTCGGGACAGGTTTATGGCTACACCTTC. The V call is TRBV5-8, the J call TRBJ1-2; 8 bases are a match to TRBD1. V gave up 3 bases and J gave up 5 bases; unmatched junction bases: 3. CDR3 length equals 13 residues. CDR1 is SGHTS, CDR2 YDEGEE, per germline.

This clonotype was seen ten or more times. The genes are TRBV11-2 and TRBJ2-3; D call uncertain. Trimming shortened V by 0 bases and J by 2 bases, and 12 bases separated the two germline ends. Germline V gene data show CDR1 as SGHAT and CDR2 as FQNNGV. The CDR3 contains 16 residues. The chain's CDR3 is CASSLESPRFTDTQYF. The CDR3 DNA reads TGTGCCAGCAGCTTAGAGAGCCCTAGATTCACAGATACGCAGTATTTT.

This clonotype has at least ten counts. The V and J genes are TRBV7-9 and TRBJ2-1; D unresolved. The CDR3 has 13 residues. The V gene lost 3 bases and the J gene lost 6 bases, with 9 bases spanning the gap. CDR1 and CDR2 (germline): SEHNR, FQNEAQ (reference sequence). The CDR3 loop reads CASSFRQSNEQFF. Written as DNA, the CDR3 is TGTGCCAGCAGCTTCCGCCAGTCCAATGAGCAGTTCTTC.